Presented here are 9 T cell receptor beta chains from one specimen sequenced in a study of siplizumab effects on memory and regulatory T cells. The table came from immunoSEQ multiplex PCR; TCRdb's copy has only in-frame clones and leaves some out. The sample carries approximately 94,000 clones, 95% to 97% recorded once. Sequencing was carried out using naive CD4+ T cells sorted from blood. The receptor source for this set is a human donor in good health.

This clone was detected once. The rearrangement uses TRBV7-3 and TRBJ2-5, with 8 bases identical to TRBD2. The CDR3 length is 15 residues. J lost 4 bases, V lost 2 bases, and 6 bases had no gene match. The germline CDR1 and CDR2 sequences are SGHTA and FQGTGA. CDR3 protein: CASSLGTGGRETQYF. In DNA form, the CDR3 reads TGTGCCAGCAGCTTAGGGACGGGAGGGAGAGAGACCCAGTACTTC. The entire variable domain, with the rest obtained from reference TRBV7-3 and TRBJ2-5, is as follows: GAGVSQTPSNKVTEKGKYVELRCDPISGHTALYWYRQSLGQGPEFLIYFQGTGAADDSGLPNDRFFAVRPEGSVSTLKIQRTERGDSAVYLCASSLGTGGRETQYFGPGTRLLVL.

CDR3 DNA sequence: TGTGCCATCAGTGTACGGGTGACGACCTTACCCGAGCAGTACTTC. It encodes CAISVRVTTLPEQYF. The V gene is TRBV10-3, the J gene TRBJ2-7; D is unclear. Germline V gene data show CDR1 as ENHRY and CDR2 as SYGVKD. This CDR3 region has 15 residues. Trimming took 4 bases from V and 6 from J, leaving 19 bases between them.

V is TRBV19 and J is TRBJ1-5; a possible D gene is TRBD1 (5 bases). The CDR3 covers 13 residues. The germline gives CDR1 LNHDA, CDR2 SQIVND (reference sequence). Trimming took off 5 bases at V and 8 bases at J, with 13 bases between the two ends. For the CDR3, the DNA is TGTGCCAGTAGTGTAGGGGAACTCAAGCCCCAGCATTTT. Translated, it gives CASSVGELKPQHF.

In the case of this clone: This specimen includes other DNA sequences encoding the same CDR3. The chain recombines TRBV20-1 with TRBJ1-2; D unclear. Trimming pared 6 bases from V and 2 bases from J, leaving 1 base between. Per germline, CDR1 DFQATT and CDR2 SNEGSKA (reference sequence). CDR3 length: 9 residues. CDR3 region: CSANYGYTF. In nucleotides, the CDR3 is TGCAGTGCCAACTATGGCTACACCTTC.

The chain couples TRBV15 to TRBJ2-3; 7 bases match TRBD2. V lost 3 bases and J lost 3; bases outside the gene matches: 12. Germline CDR1 is LNHNV and CDR2 is YYDKDF (reference sequence). The CDR3 has 17 residues. Written as DNA, the CDR3 is TGTGCCACCAGCAGTCTGGGGGTTCGGGGAGGGACAGATACGCAGTATTTT. Amino acid sequence: CATSSLGVRGGTDTQYF. The variable domain in full, completed from reference TRBV15 and TRBJ2-3, reads DAMVIQNPRYQVTQFGKPVTLSCSQTLNHNVMYWYQQKSSQAPKLLFHYYDKDFNNEADTPDNFQSRRPNTSFCFLDIRSPGLGDTAMYLCATSSLGVRGGTDTQYFGPGTRLTVL.

V is TRBV29-1 and J is TRBJ1-2; D might be TRBD1 (5 bases). This CDR3 comprises 12 residues. Germline V gives CDR1 SQVTM, CDR2 ANQGSEA. With 5 bases removed from V and 4 bases from J, the gap between germline ends came to 11 bases. CDR3 nucleotides: TGCAGCGTTTCACAGGTTGGCTATGGCTACACCTTC. Translating it yields CSVSQVGYGYTF.

The chain recombines TRBV6-5 with TRBJ2-5; maybe TRBD1 (7 bases). CDR1 and CDR2 from the germline V gene are MNHEY and SVGAGI. The CDR3 is made up of 14 amino acids. Trimming removed 7 bases from V and 1 base from J, with 13 bases in between. In DNA, the CDR3 is TGTGCCAGCACCCCGGGGGACAGCCAAGAGACCCAGTACTTC. Protein sequence: CASTPGDSQETQYF.

This chain links TRBV5-4 with TRBJ2-5, with 12 bases fitting TRBD2. Germline V gives CDR1 SGHNT, CDR2 YYREEE (reference sequence). J gave up 2 bases and V 0 bases, and 2 bases lay outside the gene matches. CDR3 length: 16 amino acids. CDR3 nucleotides: TGTGCCAGCAGCTTGGCCCTAGCGGGGGGGCAAGAGACCCAGTACTTC. The encoded protein is CASSLALAGGQETQYF.

V usage is TRBV5-1 and J usage is TRBJ1-2, with 11 nucleotides matching TRBD1. CDR3 length: 18 residues. V was clipped by 3 bases and J by 4 bases; unmatched bases: 14. Per germline, CDR1 SGHRS and CDR2 YFSETQ. For the CDR3, the DNA is TGCGCCAGCAGCTCCGACAGAGGACAGGGGGCGCCTGGCTATGGCTACACCTTC. Amino acid sequence: CASSSDRGQGAPGYGYTF.